Listed below are T cell receptor beta chains from one sample, sequenced in a study of T-cell memory formation after mild COVID-19. Using its own MiXCR run on the 5' RACE reads, TCRdb lists one record per CDR3 protein. This table holds 150,000 to 200,000 distinct CDR3 sequences, about 28% found once. Material for sequencing was PBMCs or a T cell subset sorted from them (not recorded which). The receptors here all came from an adult woman who had mild COVID-19 (a few samples of this study predate the infection). Cell type and time point are not known. Each CDR3 is given with its conserved first and last residue. A D gene is named only where the DNA matches it firmly. The size field is filled for only some rows; it gives once, few, many or a size class.

D gene	clone size	J gene	V gene	CDR3 length	CDR3 protein	CDR3 DNA
NA	many	TRBJ2-5	TRBV12-3/TRBV12-4	16	CASNSRWDLPKETQYF	TGTGCCAGCAACAGTAGGTGGGACCTGCCCAAGGAGACCCAGTACTTC
NA	few	TRBJ1-4	TRBV6-5	13	CASSYSGGRKLFF	TGTGCCAGCAGTTACTCCGGGGGAAGGAAACTGTTTTTT
NA	few	TRBJ2-2	TRBV7-3	13	CASSVANTGELFF	TGTGCCAGCAGCGTCGCGAACACCGGGGAGCTGTTTTTT
NA	few	TRBJ2-5	TRBV15	16	CATSRERDRYQETQYF	TGTGCCACCAGCAGAGAGCGGGACAGATATCAAGAGACCCAGTACTTC
TRBD2	NA	TRBJ2-1	TRBV5-1	17	CASSSEPISGGKGRAFF	TGCGCCAGCAGCTCGGAACCCATTTCGGGAGGGAAAGGACGTGCGTTCTTC
NA	NA	TRBJ2-4	TRBV29-1	13	CSVETPTENIQYF	TGCAGCGTTGAAACACCGACCGAGAACATTCAGTACTTC
TRBD1	few	TRBJ2-5	TRBV6-5	16	CASSYSDRAWEETQYF	TGTGCCAGCAGTTACTCCGACAGGGCTTGGGAAGAGACCCAGTACTTC
NA	few	TRBJ2-7	TRBV7-9	14	CASSPLAPADEQYF	TGTGCCAGCAGCCCCCTGGCCCCGGCGGACGAGCAGTACTTC
TRBD1	NA	TRBJ1-1	TRBV5-1	13	CASSGNRGAEAFF	TGCGCCAGCAGCGGGAACAGGGGAGCTGAAGCTTTCTTT
TRBD2	NA	TRBJ2-3	TRBV20-1	16	CSADSGTSGGPDTQYF	TGCAGTGCCGACTCCGGGACTAGCGGGGGACCAGATACGCAGTATTTT
TRBD2	NA	TRBJ2-7	TRBV3-1	15	CASSFVRGGVYEQYF	TGTGCCAGCAGCTTCGTGCGGGGGGGCGTGTACGAGCAGTACTTC
NA	few	TRBJ2-3	TRBV20-1	16	CSATTPLDGLTDTQYF	TGCAGTGCCACGACCCCTCTGGACGGACTCACAGATACGCAGTATTTT
NA	few	TRBJ1-6	TRBV20-1	14	CSARGAGDNSPLHF	TGCAGTGCTAGAGGAGCAGGGGATAATTCACCCCTCCACTTT
TRBD2	few	TRBJ2-1	TRBV4-1	16	CASSQTSGGTSDEQFF	TGCGCCAGCAGCCAGACTAGCGGGGGGACATCGGATGAGCAGTTCTTC
NA	NA	TRBJ2-1	TRBV11-3	15	CASSLGSGSRNEQFF	TGTGCCAGCAGCTTAGGGTCCGGGAGTAGGAATGAGCAGTTCTTC
TRBD2	many	TRBJ2-3	TRBV20-1	17	CSARDARGTSGTDTQYF	TGCAGTGCTAGAGATGCTCGAGGGACTAGCGGCACAGATACGCAGTATTTT
NA	NA	TRBJ2-5	TRBV24-1	12	CATSDPQETQYF	TGTGCCACCAGTGATCCTCAGGAGACCCAGTACTTC
NA	NA	TRBJ2-2	TRBV20-1	15	CSARARLASTGELFF	TGCAGTGCTAGAGCAAGGCTAGCGTCAACCGGGGAGCTGTTTTTT
TRBD2	NA	TRBJ2-3	TRBV11-2	17	CASSLGGAGGYTDTQYF	TGTGCCAGCAGCTTAGGCGGAGCGGGGGGATACACAGATACGCAGTATTTT
TRBD2	NA	TRBJ2-1	TRBV29-1	15	CSVELLAGARNEQFF	TGCAGCGTTGAGCTGCTAGCGGGAGCTCGGAATGAGCAGTTCTTC
TRBD1	NA	TRBJ1-5	TRBV24-1	16	CATSDHTTGRDQPQHF	TGTGCCACCAGTGACCACACGACAGGGAGGGATCAGCCCCAGCATTTT
NA	NA	TRBJ2-2	TRBV5-5	15	CASSLAGLNTGELFF	TGTGCCAGCAGCTTGGCAGGGCTTAACACCGGGGAGCTGTTTTTT
NA	NA	TRBJ2-7	TRBV2	16	CASSALERRPDYEQYF	TGTGCCAGCAGTGCCCTCGAGAGGCGGCCCGACTACGAGCAGTACTTC
NA	NA	TRBJ2-6	TRBV7-9	17	CASTEGVQYSGANVLTF	TGTGCCAGCACGGAAGGGGTCCAATACTCTGGGGCCAACGTCCTGACTTTC
NA	NA	TRBJ1-2	TRBV15	17	CATSRKIKGEFNYGYTF	TGTGCCACCAGCAGAAAAATTAAAGGCGAATTTAACTATGGCTACACCTTC
TRBD1	few	TRBJ1-5	TRBV6-5	13	CANTTGPDQPQHF	TGTGCCAATACGACAGGGCCGGATCAGCCCCAGCATTTT
NA	few	TRBJ2-1	TRBV5-1	14	CASSKGEGVGEQFF	TGCGCCAGCAGCAAAGGAGAAGGGGTTGGGGAGCAGTTCTTC
TRBD2	few	TRBJ2-3	TRBV28	14	CASSRAGVGDTQYF	TGTGCCAGCAGTCGAGCGGGGGTAGGAGATACGCAGTATTTT
TRBD1	NA	TRBJ1-2	TRBV3-1	14	CASRQAGQAGEYTF	TGTGCCAGCAGACAGGCGGGACAGGCCGGAGAATACACCTTC
TRBD1	few	TRBJ2-7	TRBV7-9	14	CASSFWDRAYEQYF	TGTGCCAGCAGCTTTTGGGACAGGGCCTACGAGCAGTACTTC
NA	NA	TRBJ2-4	TRBV24-1	14	CATSDRGAKNIQYF	TGTGCCACCAGTGATAGGGGGGCCAAAAACATTCAGTACTTC
TRBD2	NA	TRBJ2-1	TRBV4-2	19	CASSQVVPTSGKPRNEQFF	TGTGCCAGCAGCCAAGTCGTGCCAACTAGCGGCAAACCAAGGAATGAGCAGTTCTTC
NA	NA	TRBJ2-5	TRBV24-1	12	CATMTDEETQYF	TGTGCCACCATGACAGACGAAGAGACCCAGTACTTC
NA	NA	TRBJ2-6	TRBV18	16	CASSPSAGTGANVLTF	TGTGCCAGCTCACCCTCGGCTGGTACTGGGGCCAACGTCCTGACTTTC
TRBD2	NA	TRBJ2-5	TRBV2	17	CASSFGLAGGGGETQYF	TGTGCCAGCAGTTTCGGACTAGCGGGAGGAGGTGGAGAGACCCAGTACTTC
NA	NA	TRBJ2-7	TRBV7-8	14	CASSPDYYSYEQYF	TGTGCCAGCAGCCCCGATTATTACTCCTACGAGCAGTACTTC
TRBD2	few	TRBJ2-3	TRBV4-3	17	CASSPSGKRGTTDTQYF	TGCGCCAGCAGCCCGTCGGGAAAGCGGGGAACCACAGATACGCAGTATTTT
NA	NA	TRBJ1-6	TRBV7-3	13	CASSHTPKSPLHF	TGTGCCAGCAGCCACACCCCCAAGTCACCCCTCCACTTT
TRBD2	few	TRBJ2-1	TRBV9	15	CASSVVSGGRGEQFF	TGTGCCAGCAGCGTAGTTAGCGGGGGGCGAGGGGAGCAGTTCTTC
TRBD2	few	TRBJ2-2	TRBV12-5	17	CASGLVLPAGGVGELFF	TGTGCTAGTGGTTTGGTACTCCCAGCGGGAGGAGTCGGGGAGCTGTTTTTT
NA	NA	TRBJ1-2	TRBV2	13	CASSASGDYGYTF	TGTGCCAGCAGTGCTTCTGGAGACTATGGCTACACCTTC
TRBD1	NA	TRBJ2-3	TRBV12-3/TRBV12-4	17	CASSRDRMATRTDTQYF	TGTGCCAGCAGTCGGGACAGGATGGCCACCCGCACAGATACGCAGTATTTT
NA	NA	TRBJ1-5	TRBV5-1	14	CASSFGHSNQPQHF	TGCGCCAGCAGCTTCGGGCATAGCAATCAGCCCCAGCATTTT
NA	NA	TRBJ1-5	TRBV10-3	13	CAISPGTSQPQHF	TGTGCCATCAGTCCCGGGACCTCCCAGCCCCAGCATTTT
NA	NA	TRBJ2-3	TRBV24-1	14	CATSDFAGSDTQYF	TGTGCCACCAGTGATTTTGCGGGGTCGGATACGCAGTATTTT
NA	NA	TRBJ1-1	TRBV7-9	12	CASSLEWAEAFF	TGTGCCAGCAGCCTCGAGTGGGCTGAAGCTTTCTTT